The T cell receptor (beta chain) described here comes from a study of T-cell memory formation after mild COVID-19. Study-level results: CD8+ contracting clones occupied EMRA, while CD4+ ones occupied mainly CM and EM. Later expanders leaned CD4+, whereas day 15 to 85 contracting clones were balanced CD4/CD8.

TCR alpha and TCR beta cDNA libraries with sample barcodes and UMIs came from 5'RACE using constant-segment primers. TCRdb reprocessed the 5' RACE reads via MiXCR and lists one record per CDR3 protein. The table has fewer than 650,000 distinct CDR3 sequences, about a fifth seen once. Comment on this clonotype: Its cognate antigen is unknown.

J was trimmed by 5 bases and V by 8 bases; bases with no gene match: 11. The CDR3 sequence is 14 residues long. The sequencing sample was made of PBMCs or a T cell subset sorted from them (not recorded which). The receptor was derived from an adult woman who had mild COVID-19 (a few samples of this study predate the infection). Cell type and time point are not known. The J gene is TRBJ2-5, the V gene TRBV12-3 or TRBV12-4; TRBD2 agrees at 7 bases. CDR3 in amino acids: CASRPRSGVETQYF. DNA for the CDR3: TGTGCCAGCCGCCCTCGGAGCGGGGTCGAGACCCAGTACTTC.